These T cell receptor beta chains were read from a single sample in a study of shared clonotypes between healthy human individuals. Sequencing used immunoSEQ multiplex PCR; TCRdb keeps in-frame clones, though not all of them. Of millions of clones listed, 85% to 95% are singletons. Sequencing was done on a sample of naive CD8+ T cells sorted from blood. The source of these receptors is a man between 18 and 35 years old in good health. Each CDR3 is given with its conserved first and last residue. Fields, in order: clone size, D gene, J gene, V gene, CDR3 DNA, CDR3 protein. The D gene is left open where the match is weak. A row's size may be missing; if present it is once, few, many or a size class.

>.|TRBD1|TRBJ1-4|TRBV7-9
TGTGCCAGCAGCCCGACAGGGCCTGAAAAACTGTTTTTT
CASSPTGPEKLFF
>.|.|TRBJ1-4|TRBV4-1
TGCGCCAGCAGCCAAGATGAGGATTTTGAAAAACTGTTTTTT
CASSQDEDFEKLFF
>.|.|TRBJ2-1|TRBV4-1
TGCGCCAGCAGCCCGGGGGGCGGGAGTACCTACAATGAGCAGTTCTTC
CASSPGGGSTYNEQFF
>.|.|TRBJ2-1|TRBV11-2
TGTGCCAGCAGCTTGAATGAGCAGTTCTTC
CASSLNEQFF
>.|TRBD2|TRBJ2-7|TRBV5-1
TGCGCCAGCAGCTTGGCCGGCGGGAGCACCTACGAGCAGTACTTC
CASSLAGGSTYEQYF
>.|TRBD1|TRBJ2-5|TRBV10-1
TGCGCCAGCAGTGAGACGCGGACAGGGATGGAGACCCAGTACTTC
CASSETRTGMETQYF
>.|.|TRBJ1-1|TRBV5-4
TGTGCCAGCAGCTTGGGCCCCGGGAACACTGAAGCTTTCTTT
CASSLGPGNTEAFF
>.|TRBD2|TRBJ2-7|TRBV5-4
TGTGCCAGCAGCTTGGCTGCGAGCGGGGGGGCAGGTGAGCAGTACTTC
CASSLAASGGAGEQYF
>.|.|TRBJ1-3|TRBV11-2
TGTGCCAGCAGCTTGTCCCTGACCTCTGGAAACACCATATATTTT
CASSLSLTSGNTIYF
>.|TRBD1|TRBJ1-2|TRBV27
TGTGCCAGCAGTACTATCGGGACAGGGATCGATGGCTACACCTTC
CASSTIGTGIDGYTF
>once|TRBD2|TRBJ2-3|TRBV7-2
TGTGCCAGCACCACGAGCACGGGAGGAGATACGCAGTATTTT
CASTTSTGGDTQYF
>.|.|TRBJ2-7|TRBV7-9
TGTGCCAGCAGCTTAGTTTTATACGAGCAGTACTTC
CASSLVLYEQYF
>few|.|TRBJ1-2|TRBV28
TGTGCCAGCAGTTTAGAAAGGGATGAGGATCGGGATGGCTACACCTTC
CASSLERDEDRDGYTF
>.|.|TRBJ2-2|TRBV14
TGTGCCAGCAGCCAAGCCGGGGCCGGGGAGCTGTTTTTT
CASSQAGAGELFF
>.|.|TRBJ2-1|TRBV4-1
TGCGCCAGCAGCCAAGGGGGAGCGGTTGAGCAGTTCTTC
CASSQGGAVEQFF
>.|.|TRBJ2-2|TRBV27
TGTGCCAGCAGTTTTACTTTTTCGGGATCCAACACCGGGGAGCTGTTTTTT
CASSFTFSGSNTGELFF
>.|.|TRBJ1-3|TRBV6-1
TGTGCCAGCAGTGAAGTAAGAGGGGGAGATGGAAACACCATATATTTT
CASSEVRGGDGNTIYF
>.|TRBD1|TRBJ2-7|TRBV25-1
TGTGCCAGCAGTGGATTACCCGGGACAGGTTCGGGGGAGCAGTACTTC
CASSGLPGTGSGEQYF
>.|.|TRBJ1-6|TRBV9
TGTGCCAGCAGCGTAGAGGATAGCTCCTATAATTCACCCCTCCACTTT
CASSVEDSSYNSPLHF
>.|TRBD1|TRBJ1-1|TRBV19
TGTGCCAGTAGCAGGGACAGGGGGTTCACTGAAGCTTTCTTT
CASSRDRGFTEAFF
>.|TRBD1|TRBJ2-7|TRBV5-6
TGTGCCAGCAGCTTGAAAGGGGGCAGTGACTACGAGCAGTACTTC
CASSLKGGSDYEQYF
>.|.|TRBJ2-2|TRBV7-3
TGTGCCAGCAGCTCCAAACGGGGTACTAACACCGGGGAGCTGTTTTTT
CASSSKRGTNTGELFF
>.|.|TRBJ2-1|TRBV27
TGTGCCAGCAGTTCGGAAGGGGAACAGTTCTTC
CASSSEGEQFF
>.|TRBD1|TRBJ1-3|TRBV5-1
TGCGCCAGCAGCTTAGACAGGGACTCTGGAAACACCATATATTTT
CASSLDRDSGNTIYF
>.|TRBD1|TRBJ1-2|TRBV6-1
TGTGCCAGTAGTACGGGACAGGGGGTAGGCTATGGCTACACCTTC
CASSTGQGVGYGYTF
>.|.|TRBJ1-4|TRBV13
TGTGCCAGCAGCTCTAGGGTGGATGGCACTAATGAAAAACTGTTTTTT
CASSSRVDGTNEKLFF
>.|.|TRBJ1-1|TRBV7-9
TGTGCCAGCAGCCCGAAGGGAGACACTGAAGCTTTCTTT
CASSPKGDTEAFF
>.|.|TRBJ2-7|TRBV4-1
TGCGCCAGCAGCCAAGAAAGGGGCCCAGACTTCTACGAGCAGTACTTC
CASSQERGPDFYEQYF
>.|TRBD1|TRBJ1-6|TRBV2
TGTGCCAGCCTACAGACAGGGTCGAATTCACCCCTCCACTTT
CASLQTGSNSPLHF
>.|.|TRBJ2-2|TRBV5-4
TGTGCCAGCAGCTACTCCACCGGGGAGCTGTTTTTT
CASSYSTGELFF
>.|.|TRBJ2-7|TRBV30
TGTGCCTGGAGTGTCCCCCCCCTTGAGCAGTACTTC
CAWSVPPLEQYF
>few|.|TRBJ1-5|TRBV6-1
TGTGCCAGCAGTCCGACTGGAGGGTATCAGCCCCAGCATTTT
CASSPTGGYQPQHF
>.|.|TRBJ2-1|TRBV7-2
TGTGCCAGCAGCGCATATTATAACTCCAATGAGCAGTTCTTC
CASSAYYNSNEQFF
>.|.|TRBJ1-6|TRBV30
TGTGCCTGGAGTTTCAATTCACCCCTCCACTTT
CAWSFNSPLHF
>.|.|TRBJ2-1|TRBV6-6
TGTGCCAGCAGTTCTGGGGCCGACTCCTACAATGAGCAGTTCTTC
CASSSGADSYNEQFF
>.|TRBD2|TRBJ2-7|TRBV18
TGTGCCAGCTCACTGGGGGCACTAGCGGGATCCGAGCAGTACTTC
CASSLGALAGSEQYF
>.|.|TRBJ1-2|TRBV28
TGTGCCAGCAGTTTATTAACAATAAACTATGGCTACACCTTC
CASSLLTINYGYTF
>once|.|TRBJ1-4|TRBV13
TGTGCCACAGCTCTTGCAACTAATGAAAAACTGTTTTTT
CATALATNEKLFF
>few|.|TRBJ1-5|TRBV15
TGTGCCACCAGAGAAGGGGTGAGCAATCAGCCCCAGCATTTT
CATREGVSNQPQHF
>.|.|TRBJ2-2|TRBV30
TGTGCCTGGAGTGTTGGTGGGATCGGGGAGCTGTTTTTT
CAWSVGGIGELFF
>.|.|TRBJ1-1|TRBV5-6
TGTGCCAGCAGCTTGGGACCCAACACTGAAGCTTTCTTT
CASSLGPNTEAFF
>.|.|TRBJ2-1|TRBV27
TGTGCCAGCATTTCTCTACAGGATAGCGGCGACAATGAGCAGTTCTTC
CASISLQDSGDNEQFF
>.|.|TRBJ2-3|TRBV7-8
TGTGCCAGCATCCCAGAACGGGGACTAGATACGCAGTATTTT
CASIPERGLDTQYF
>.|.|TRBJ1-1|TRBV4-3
TGCGCCAGCAGCCAAGAGGGGACGGCCGGCACTGAAGCTTTCTTT
CASSQEGTAGTEAFF
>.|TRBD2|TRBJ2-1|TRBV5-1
TGCGCCAGCAGCCCGACCGGGGGGAACTACAATGAGCAGTTCTTC
CASSPTGGNYNEQFF
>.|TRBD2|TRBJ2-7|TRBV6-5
TGTGCCGCCGGGGGAGGGGCCTCCTACGAGCAGTACTTC
CAAGGGASYEQYF
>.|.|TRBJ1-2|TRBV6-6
TGTGCCAGCAGCCCTAACACGGAGTTGGGCTATGGCTACACCTTC
CASSPNTELGYGYTF
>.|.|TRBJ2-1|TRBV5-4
TGTGCCAGCAGCTTGGCATCCGGGGTCAACAATGAGCAGTTCTTC
CASSLASGVNNEQFF
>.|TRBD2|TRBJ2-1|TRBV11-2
TGTGCCAGCAGCCTCACCCGACCCGGGCGGGAGAGAGACGTAAATGAGCAGTTCTTC
CASSLTRPGRERDVNEQFF